What follows are 25 T cell receptor beta chains derived from one specimen sequenced in a study of human T cells and chemical hapten exposure. TCRdb re-derived calls from the RACE reads in MiXCR, one entry per CDR3 protein. The data show a few hundred thousand distinct CDR3 sequences, about 4.4% seen once. Stated time point: patch test 1, 2 weeks after DPC sensitization. Indicated treatment: therapeutic diphenylcyclopropenone sensitization with weekly scalp DPC. The sample was whole blood, taken in connection with sensitization to the hapten diphenylcyclopropenone (DPC). These TCRs come from a woman aged 45-59 years with alopecia areata. Some clones in this sample may be carry-over from other donors' samples.

CDR3 region: CSVEVLEGELFF. CDR3 bases: TGCAGCGTTGAGGTCTTAGAGGGGGAGCTGTTTTTT. The V gene is TRBV29-1, the J gene TRBJ2-2; D is uncertain. V lost 3 bases, J lost 8 bases, and 10 bases lay in between. The CDR3 spans 12 residues. The germline V gene encodes CDR1 SQVTM and CDR2 ANQGSEA.

In this sample, this clonotype turned up many times. J is TRBJ2-3 and V is TRBV4-3; D perhaps matches TRBD2 (6 bases). V dropped 0 bases and J dropped 7 bases, with 11 bases sitting between them. The germline CDR1 and CDR2 sequences are LGHNA and YSLEER. The CDR3 loop spans 14 amino acids. This CDR3 is CASSQEAGLNTQYF. In DNA form, the CDR3 reads TGCGCCAGCAGCCAAGAAGCGGGCCTCAATACGCAGTATTTT.

This clonotype was recorded many times. The chain combines TRBV6-5 with TRBJ2-7, with D perhaps matching TRBD1 or TRBD2 (5 bases each). CDR3 length equals 16 residues. Germline loops: CDR1 MNHEY, CDR2 SVGAGI. The V end lost 0 bases, the J end lost 3 bases, and 15 bases lay between the germline ends. This chain's CDR3 is CASSYSSPGRNYEQYF. The CDR3 DNA reads as TGTGCCAGCAGTTACTCCAGCCCGGGACGGAACTACGAGCAGTACTTC.

V is TRBV13 and J is TRBJ1-2, with D tentatively TRBD1 (5 bases). The CDR3 has 16 amino acids. The V and J ends lost 5 bases and 4 bases respectively, with 20 bases between them. Germline V gene sequence: CDR1 PRHDT, CDR2 FYEKMQ (reference sequence). CDR3 sequence (DNA): TGTGCCAGCAGCCTGCGCGTGGGGACGACTATCTATGGCTACACCTTC. Residues: CASSLRVGTTIYGYTF.

The chain has TRBV4-2 and TRBJ2-1, with TRBD2 matching 7 bases. CDR3 length: 22 residues. CDR1 and CDR2 (germline): LGHNA, YNFKEQ. The J segment lost 9 bases and the V segment lost 0 bases, leaving 29 bases of the junction unmatched. CDR3 coding DNA: TGTGCCAGCAGCCAAGAGTACGGACTAGTGGCCCTTCAGGTCCTAAACAGGCGTGAGCAGTTCTTC. It yields the protein CASSQEYGLVALQVLNRREQFF.

In its sample, this clonotype was seen many times. This rearrangement joins TRBV6-4 to TRBJ2-4; D perhaps matches TRBD2 (6 bases). V lost 6 bases, J lost 6 bases, and 15 bases lay in between. The CDR3 consists of 14 residues. CDR1 and CDR2 from the germline V gene are MRHNA and SNTAGT. CDR3: CASRVPRRGNIQYF. The DNA of the CDR3 is TGTGCCAGCAGGGTCCCCCGGAGGGGAAACATTCAGTACTTC.

This clonotype showed up many times. V and J are TRBV29-1 and TRBJ2-1; D may match TRBD1 or TRBD2 (5 bases each). The germline V and J ends were trimmed by 5 bases and 0 bases, with 23 bases remaining between them. Germline values: CDR1 SQVTM, CDR2 ANQGSEA. The CDR3 is 18 residues long. The CDR3 is CSVRGAREPVSSYNEQFF. In nucleotides, the CDR3 is TGCAGCGTTAGAGGGGCAAGGGAACCGGTTAGCTCCTACAATGAGCAGTTCTTC.

This clonotype was counted only a few times. V is TRBV7-2 and J is TRBJ2-5; TRBD1 matches at 12 bases. The ends lost 3 bases at V and 2 bases at J; junction bases unmatched: 1. This CDR3 spans 15 amino acids. Germline V CDR1 and CDR2: SGHTA, FQGNSA. In DNA, the CDR3 is TGTGCCAGCAGCTTGGGACAGGGGGCACAAGAGACCCAGTACTTC. It encodes CASSLGQGAQETQYF.

This clonotype appeared a few times. The chain has TRBV29-1 and TRBJ2-3; the match to TRBD2 covers 7 bases. J gave up 6 bases and V 0 bases, and 9 bases lay outside the gene matches. The CDR3 is made up of 15 amino acids. Per the germline V gene, CDR1 is SQVTM and CDR2 is ANQGSEA. The CDR3 here is CSVEDPGLDSDTQYF. CDR3 bases: TGCAGCGTTGAAGACCCAGGACTAGATAGCGATACGCAGTATTTT.

The gene calls are TRBV7-9 and TRBJ2-2; 11 nucleotides agree with TRBD2. V shed 4 bases, J shed 7 bases, and the junction held 8 bases outside the gene matches. Per germline, CDR1 SEHNR and CDR2 FQNEAQ (reference sequence). The CDR3 is 16 amino acids. CDR3 bases: TGTGCCAGCAGCTCAGGACTAGCGGGCTATCTCGGGGAGCTGTTTTTT. This gives the protein CASSSGLAGYLGELFF. Based on the CDR3 plus reference TRBV7-9 and TRBJ2-2, the full variable domain is DTGVSQNPRHKITKRGQNVTFRCDPISEHNRLYWYRQTLGQGPEFLTYFQNEAQLEKSRLLSDRFSAERPKGSFSTLEIQRTEQGDSAMYLCASSSGLAGYLGELFFGEGSRLTVL.

This clonotype was recorded at least ten times. The chain has TRBV3-1 and TRBJ2-2, with 11 bases that match TRBD2. The CDR3 loop spans 19 amino acids. V lost 7 bases to trimming and J lost 0 bases; unmatched junction nucleotides: 13. CDR1 is LGHDT and CDR2 is YNNKEL in the germline V gene (reference sequence). The CDR3 sequence is CASTISGRVPKTNTGELFF. The DNA for the CDR3 is TGTGCCAGCACCATTAGCGGGAGGGTTCCTAAAACGAACACCGGGGAGCTGTTTTTT.

This clonotype showed up many times. The chain combines TRBV29-1 with TRBJ2-7; D may match TRBD1 or TRBD2 (5 bases each). Germline CDR1 reads SQVTM; CDR2 reads ANQGSEA. CDR3 length equals 13 residues. The CDR3 reads CGYSALGTREQYF. CDR3 nucleotide sequence: TGCGGATATTCCGCGCTGGGGACGAGGGAGCAGTACTTC.

This clonotype came up once. The CDR3 bases are TGTGCCAGCAGCCCACACTCGCAGAATGGCTACACCTTC. Translation: CASSPHSQNGYTF. This rearrangement joins TRBV7-8 to TRBJ1-2; D remains ambiguous. CDR1 and CDR2 from the germline V gene are SGHVS and FQNEAQ. V lost 5 bases and J lost 6, with 13 bases in between. The CDR3 sequence is 13 residues long.

The chain couples TRBV20-1 to TRBJ1-4; TRBD1 agrees at 11 bases. The germline gives CDR1 DFQATT, CDR2 SNEGSKA (reference sequence). The junction had 12 bases not matched to a gene; V was cut back by 6 bases and J by 6 bases. The CDR3 is made up of 16 amino acids. The CDR3 protein is CSATTGTGGRDEKLFF. Here the CDR3 DNA reads TGCAGTGCCACCACCGGGACAGGGGGAAGAGATGAAAAACTGTTTTTT.

This clonotype has a count of ten or more. A read error may account for a junction end that differs from germline. The V and J genes are TRBV27 and TRBJ1-5, with no clear D. The V gene's germline CDR1 is MNHEY and CDR2 SMNVEV (reference sequence). The CDR3 is made up of 14 amino acids. The CDR3 DNA follows: TGCGCCAGCAGCCTCAGTGGTAGCAATCAGCCCCAGCATTTT. Its translation: CASSLSGSNQPQHF.

At least ten counts were recorded for this clonotype. The chain carries TRBV10-3 and TRBJ2-7; 9 bases are a match to TRBD2. J lost 6 bases, V lost 4 bases, and 4 bases had no gene match. CDR1 ENHRY and CDR2 SYGVKD come from the germline V gene. This CDR3 spans 13 amino acids. The CDR3 here is CAISGTSAGEQYF. The DNA for the CDR3 is TGTGCCATCAGTGGGACTAGCGCGGGCGAGCAGTACTTC.

This clonotype occurred many times. The V call is TRBV4-3, the J call TRBJ2-2, with D perhaps TRBD1 (5 bases). Germline V lookup: CDR1 LGHNA, CDR2 YSLEER. The V end was cut by 4 bases, the J end by 6 bases, with 9 bases between. The CDR3 spans 13 residues. CDR3 loop: CASSPNRPGELFF. The CDR3 DNA reads as TGCGCCAGCAGCCCCAACAGGCCCGGGGAGCTGTTTTTT.

This clonotype has a count of ten or more. This chain connects TRBV20-1 to TRBJ2-3; no reliable D call. The CDR3 sequence is 13 residues long. The germline V gene has CDR1 DFQATT and CDR2 SNEGSKA (reference sequence). CDR3 in DNA: TGCAGAGCAGCTAGTCTCAGCACAGATACGCAGTATTTT. Its protein is CRAASLSTDTQYF.

This clonotype was picked up many times. The J gene is TRBJ1-1, the V gene TRBV6-5; TRBD1 agrees at 8 bases. V gave up 4 bases and J gave up 1 base; unmatched junction bases: 2. CDR1 and CDR2 from the germline V gene are MNHEY and SVGAGI. This CDR3 region has 14 residues. The CDR3 DNA is TGTGCCAGCAGTTGGACAGGGACGAACACTGAAGCTTTCTTT. This encodes CASSWTGTNTEAFF.

This clonotype has at least ten counts. The chain combines TRBV27 with TRBJ1-2; D may be TRBD1 (6 bases). The CDR3 covers 14 residues. CDR1 is MNHEY and CDR2 is SMNVEV in the germline V gene (reference sequence). Trimming took off 5 bases at V and 4 bases at J, with 14 bases between the two ends. This chain's CDR3 is CASSPSGQIYGYTF. The CDR3 DNA is TGTGCCAGCAGTCCTAGCGGACAGATCTATGGCTACACCTTC.

This clonotype was seen at least ten times. The chain couples TRBV6-2 or TRBV6-3 to TRBJ2-3; 8 bases are shared with TRBD1. The V and J ends lost 5 bases and 1 base, in that order; junction bases with no gene match: 8. Germline V gives CDR1 MNHEY, CDR2 SVGEGT. This CDR3 comprises 16 residues. DNA of the CDR3: TGTGCCAGCAGTCGAAACCAGGGGGCTCGCACAGATACGCAGTATTTT. It is translated as CASSRNQGARTDTQYF.

This clonotype was observed at least ten times. This chain connects TRBV7-9 to TRBJ2-7; unclear D gene. V was trimmed by 2 bases and J by 2 bases, leaving 10 bases between them. Germline lookup yields CDR1 SEHNR and CDR2 FQNEAQ (reference sequence). The CDR3 consists of 14 residues. The CDR3 DNA follows: TGTGCCAGCAGCTTAAGTACGGTTACCTACGAGCAGTACTTC. This sequence encodes CASSLSTVTYEQYF.

In this sample, this clonotype turned up many times. The chain carries TRBV7-9 and TRBJ2-5; TRBD1 might be the D (7 bases). Trimming pared 3 bases from V and 3 bases from J, leaving 11 bases between. This CDR3 comprises 14 residues. CDR1 and CDR2 (germline): SEHNR, FQNEAQ (reference sequence). The CDR3, as DNA: TGTGCCAGCAGCTTTGGCGGGACAGAAGAGACCCAGTACTTC. Translating gives CASSFGGTEETQYF.

In its sample, this clonotype was seen a few times. The chain uses TRBV5-1 and TRBJ1-1, with 8 bases lining up with TRBD1. The V gene's germline CDR1 is SGHRS and CDR2 YFSETQ. Losses at the gene ends were 5 bases for V and 3 bases for J; bases not matched to a gene: 9. This CDR3 has 15 residues. The CDR3 DNA reads as TGCGCCAGCAGTGAGACAGGGGCGGTTTACACTGAAGCTTTCTTT. Translating it yields CASSETGAVYTEAFF.

The chain has TRBV20-1 and TRBJ2-7; 10 bases line up with TRBD2. Germline values: CDR1 DFQATT, CDR2 SNEGSKA (reference sequence). CDR3 size: 14 residues. J gave up 5 bases and V 3 bases, and 7 bases lay outside the gene matches. The DNA for the CDR3 is TGCAGTGCTAGGGGGCTAGCGGGAGTTGACGAGCAGTACTTC. This gives the protein CSARGLAGVDEQYF.